This entry lists 29 T cell receptor beta chains sequenced from one sample in a study of T-cell reconstitution after alpha-beta-depleted transplantation in children. Unique molecular identifiers were used to barcode this TCRbeta library. TCRdb analysed the PCR reads with MiXCR anew, one entry per CDR3 protein. The table shows about 350,000 distinct CDR3 sequences, with about 14% occurring only once. This specimen was PBMCs, taken from the stem cell graft. The receptors were gathered from a human donor who donated a stem cell graft to a child with Fanconi anemia.

The CDR3 loop reads CASSLQGGVYEQYF. CDR3 DNA: TGCGCCAGCAGCTTGCAGGGAGGTGTCTACGAGCAGTACTTC. V gene TRBV5-1 combines with J gene TRBJ2-7; a possible D gene is TRBD2 (6 bases). In germline, CDR1 is SGHRS, CDR2 YFSETQ. The CDR3 consists of 14 residues. Trimming stripped 1 base from V and 3 bases from J, with 11 bases between.

The rearrangement links TRBV25-1 to TRBJ1-2; no clear D. This CDR3 spans 15 amino acids. Trimming removed 1 base at V and 8 bases at J, with 17 bases between. Germline V gene lookup returns CDR1 MGHDK and CDR2 SYGVNS. CDR3 sequence (DNA): TGTGCCAGCAGTGAATGGAAGGGCTTAAGCGGCGGCTACACCTTC. Translating gives CASSEWKGLSGGYTF.

This clonotype was counted many times. The chain combines TRBV5-1 with TRBJ2-5; 7 nucleotides align to TRBD2. The CDR3 spans 14 residues. V lost 0 bases, J lost 5 bases, and 4 bases stayed unmatched. CDR1 SGHRS and CDR2 YFSETQ come from the germline V gene. CDR3 sequence reads: CASSLGLARETQYF. The CDR3 DNA reads TGCGCCAGCAGCTTGGGACTAGCTCGGGAGACCCAGTACTTC.

The chain has TRBV6-1 and TRBJ2-5; D is perhaps TRBD2 (6 bases). V lost 6 bases to trimming and J lost 5 bases, with 25 bases between them. CDR3 length equals 17 residues. The V gene's germline CDR1 is MNHNS and CDR2 SASEGT. The DNA of the CDR3 is TGTGCCAGCAGCTTGTGGGGAGGCGGGGTATGGGGGGAGACCCAGTACTTC. Its protein is CASSLWGGGVWGETQYF.

This clonotype was recorded a few times. The rearrangement uses TRBV7-9 and TRBJ2-3, with no clear D. This CDR3 spans 15 amino acids. V was clipped by 7 bases and J by 0 bases, with 14 bases between them. Germline-derived CDR1 and CDR2 are SEHNR and FQNEAQ (reference sequence). DNA for the CDR3: TGTGCCAGCACCCAAGGCGTACTTAGCACAGATACGCAGTATTTT. Its protein product is CASTQGVLSTDTQYF. Based on the CDR3 plus reference TRBV7-9 and TRBJ2-3, the full variable domain is DTGVSQNPRHKITKRGQNVTFRCDPISEHNRLYWYRQTLGQGPEFLTYFQNEAQLEKSRLLSDRFSAERPKGSFSTLEIQRTEQGDSAMYLCASTQGVLSTDTQYFGPGTRLTVL.

This clonotype was observed a few times. This chain joins TRBV2 and TRBJ1-5; D gene unclear. In germline, CDR1 is SNHLY, CDR2 FYNNEI. V lost 8 bases and J lost 6, with 23 bases in between. The CDR3 is 16 residues long. CDR3: CASHEGWQVSAQPQHF. CDR3 nucleotides: TGTGCCAGCCACGAAGGGTGGCAGGTGTCTGCTCAGCCCCAGCATTTT.

This clonotype showed up just a few times. V gene TRBV5-4 combines with J gene TRBJ2-5; D possibly uses TRBD1 or TRBD2 (5 bases each). This CDR3 is built from 12 residues. CDR1 is SGHNT and CDR2 is YYREEE in the germline V gene (reference sequence). Trimming pared 5 bases from V and 5 bases from J, leaving 10 bases between. CDR3 in amino acids: CASRRDAETQYF. The CDR3 coding sequence is TGTGCCAGCAGGAGGGACGCCGAGACCCAGTACTTC.

The chain employs TRBV4-1 and TRBJ2-3; 9 nucleotides match TRBD1. Looked up from germline, CDR1 is MGHRA and CDR2 is YSYEKL. The CDR3 contains 17 residues. Trimming at V came to 0 bases and at J to 0 bases, leaving 4 bases not matched to a gene. The DNA for the CDR3 is TGCGCCAGCAGCCAAGATGGGACAGGGAGTAGCACAGATACGCAGTATTTT. It codes for CASSQDGTGSSTDTQYF.

To note about this clonotype: Mismatch with germline at one junction end may stem from a read error. This rearrangement joins TRBV12-3 or TRBV12-4 to TRBJ2-2; D is possibly TRBD1 (6 bases). The CDR3 length is 13 residues. As DNA, the CDR3 is TGTGCCAGCAGGTTAGGGGGTCCCGGGGAGCTGTTTTTT. Translation: CASRLGGPGELFF.

The CDR3 region is CASRNPGTGTTGELFF. The CDR3 DNA sequence: TGTGCCAGCAGAAACCCCGGGACAGGGACCACCGGGGAGCTGTTTTTT. The rearrangement links TRBV6-2 or TRBV6-3 to TRBJ2-2, with 9 nucleotides matching TRBD1. The V gene's germline CDR1 is MNHEY and CDR2 SVGEGT. Trimming removed 6 bases from V and 4 bases from J; junction bases left unmatched: 9. The CDR3 is 16 amino acids.

This clonotype appeared many times. The CDR3 DNA reads as TGTGCCAGCAGTTTGCCCTCAGCAGGGGTCACTGAAGCTTTCTTT. Translated: CASSLPSAGVTEAFF. The rearrangement uses TRBV12-3 or TRBV12-4 and TRBJ1-1; tentative D call: TRBD1 (6 bases). The CDR3 has 15 amino acids. With 3 bases removed from V and 4 bases from J, the gap between germline ends came to 15 bases.

In its sample, this clonotype was seen a few times. This chain uses TRBV4-2 with TRBJ2-3; 11 bases are a match to TRBD2. This CDR3 region has 16 residues. Germline loops: CDR1 LGHNA, CDR2 YNFKEQ. Trimming removed 1 base from V and 4 bases from J; junction bases left unmatched: 4. In DNA, the CDR3 is TGTGCCAGCAGCCAAGCGACTAGCGGGGCGTCAGATACGCAGTATTTT. It yields the protein CASSQATSGASDTQYF.

To note about this clonotype: Just one base apart from a much larger clone, this may be a read error. V is TRBV5-1 and J is TRBJ2-7; no firm D call. The CDR3 has 14 amino acids. Germline V gene sequence: CDR1 SGHRS, CDR2 YFSETQ. V lost 5 bases and J 5 bases, leaving 17 bases between the germline ends. CDR3 amino acids: CASRLSPFPDEQYF. The CDR3 nucleotides are TGCGCCAGCAGACTAAGCCCATTTCCCGACGAGCAGTACTTC. The full variable domain, completed using reference TRBV5-1 and TRBJ2-7, is KAGVTQTPRYLIKTRGQQVTLSCSPISGHRSVSWYQQTPGQGLQFLFEYFSETQRNKGNFPGRFSGRQFSNSRSEMNVSTLELGDSALYLCASRLSPFPDEQYFGPGTRLTVT.

This clonotype was counted only a few times. The V call is TRBV12-3 or TRBV12-4, the J call TRBJ2-7; 12 nucleotides match TRBD2. The ends lost 3 bases at V and 3 bases at J; junction bases unmatched: 9. CDR3 size: 17 residues. CDR3 sequence reads: CASSFWGLAGGVYEQYF. CDR3 in DNA: TGTGCCAGCAGTTTCTGGGGCCTAGCGGGGGGGGTCTACGAGCAGTACTTC.

This chain links TRBV27 with TRBJ2-7; no reliable D call. Deletions cut 2 bases from V and 0 bases from J, with 8 bases between. Germline CDR1 and CDR2: MNHEY and SMNVEV (reference sequence). The CDR3 loop spans 14 amino acids. CDR3 sequence: CASSLSQSSYEQYF. In DNA form, the CDR3 reads TGTGCCAGCAGTTTAAGCCAAAGCTCCTACGAGCAGTACTTC.

This clonotype was counted at least ten times. This chain links TRBV7-2 with TRBJ1-2; D ambiguous. The V and J ends lost 2 bases and 5 bases respectively, with 9 bases between them. From germline, CDR1 is SGHTA and CDR2 FQGNSA. This CDR3 comprises 13 residues. The CDR3 here is CASSLMSSYGYTF. The CDR3 bases are TGTGCCAGCAGCTTAATGTCGTCGTATGGCTACACCTTC.

The rearrangement uses TRBV9 and TRBJ2-3, with 7 bases matching TRBD1. The germline V gene has CDR1 SGDLS and CDR2 YYNGEE. V trimming: 3 bases; J trimming: 6 bases; junction bases outside the gene matches: 13. The length of the CDR3 is 16 residues. CDR3 nucleotide sequence: TGTGCCAGCAGCGGTACACAGGGGAGCGGCAGGGATACGCAGTATTTT. Amino acid sequence: CASSGTQGSGRDTQYF.

The J gene is TRBJ2-3, the V gene TRBV10-3; D perhaps matches TRBD2 (5 bases). CDR3 length: 16 amino acids. Germline values: CDR1 ENHRY, CDR2 SYGVKD. Trimming cost V 2 bases and J 0 bases, with 12 bases left between them. CDR3 nucleotides: TGTGCCATCAGTGAGATGAGCGGTTCTAGCACAGATACGCAGTATTTT. This sequence encodes CAISEMSGSSTDTQYF.

This clonotype has a count of ten or more. The chain links TRBV7-7 to TRBJ1-6; the D is unclear. Per germline, CDR1 SSHAT and CDR2 FNYEAQ (reference sequence). The CDR3 has 14 residues. V gave up 4 bases and J gave up 7 bases, with 11 bases separating them. DNA of the CDR3: TGTGCCAGCAGCTCGGGCCTCTCGAATTCACCCCTCCACTTT. Its translation is CASSSGLSNSPLHF.

V and J are TRBV29-1 and TRBJ1-1; D is undetermined. Deletions cut 2 bases from V and 8 bases from J, with 9 bases between. This CDR3 is built from 11 residues. CDR1 is SQVTM and CDR2 is ANQGSEA in the germline V gene. CDR3 loop: CSVEQPPEAFF. DNA for the CDR3: TGCAGCGTTGAACAGCCTCCGGAAGCTTTCTTT.

This clonotype was seen many times. The chain links TRBV28 to TRBJ2-2; D not certain. The germline V gene encodes CDR1 MDHEN and CDR2 SYDVKM. The CDR3 runs to 14 residues. V gave up 3 bases and J gave up 5 bases, with 10 bases separating them. Here the CDR3 reads CASSLGSDTGELFF. In DNA, the CDR3 is TGTGCCAGCAGTTTGGGGTCAGATACCGGGGAGCTGTTTTTT.

The V gene is TRBV7-9, the J gene TRBJ2-2; tentative D call: TRBD2 (5 bases). CDR3 length: 15 amino acids. V lost 1 base to trimming and J lost 5 bases, with 11 bases between them. The germline gives CDR1 SEHNR, CDR2 FQNEAQ (reference sequence). DNA for the CDR3: TGTGCCAGCAGCTTAGATGCTAGCCGAACCGGGGAGCTGTTTTTT. Residues: CASSLDASRTGELFF.

This clonotype came up many times. This chain connects TRBV20-1 to TRBJ2-1; possibly TRBD1 for D (6 bases). This CDR3 has 16 residues. Trimming pared 6 bases from V and 4 bases from J, leaving 22 bases between. Germline V gene lookup returns CDR1 DFQATT and CDR2 SNEGSKA (reference sequence). CDR3 loop: CSASALGTGLYNEQFF. The CDR3 DNA reads TGCAGTGCATCCGCGCTGGGAACAGGGTTATACAATGAGCAGTTCTTC.

This clonotype was counted between two and nine times. The chain links TRBV5-5 to TRBJ2-5; the D gene could be TRBD1 or TRBD2 (5 bases each). V gave up 2 bases and J gave up 5 bases, with 10 bases separating them. The CDR3 has 13 amino acids. Germline V lookup: CDR1 SGHKS, CDR2 YYEKEE (reference sequence). As DNA, the CDR3 is TGTGCCAGCAGCTTCCAGGGAGAGGAGACCCAGTACTTC. Amino acids: CASSFQGEETQYF.

This clonotype was counted many times. V is TRBV5-1 and J is TRBJ1-2, with TRBD1 matching 9 bases. CDR3 length: 16 residues. The trim removed 2 bases at V and 6 bases at J, leaving 11 bases unmatched. Germline CDR1 reads SGHRS; CDR2 reads YFSETQ. DNA of the CDR3: TGCGCCAGCAGCTTCAATCCCGGGACAGGGATAGATGGCTACACCTTC. Translating it yields CASSFNPGTGIDGYTF.

This clonotype has more than one count but fewer than ten. The J gene is TRBJ2-5, the V gene TRBV7-8; D possibly corresponds to TRBD1 (6 bases). The CDR3 extends over 13 amino acids. Between the trimmed V and J ends, which lost 3 bases and 3 bases, there was a span of 8 bases. CDR1 SGHVS and CDR2 FQNEAQ come from the germline V gene. The CDR3 DNA reads TGTGCCAGCAGCTTTACAGGGAAAGAGACCCAGTACTTC. Encoded protein: CASSFTGKETQYF. The variable domain in full, completed from reference TRBV7-8 and TRBJ2-5, reads GAGVSQSPRYKVAKRGQDVALRCDPISGHVSLFWYQQALGQGPEFLTYFQNEAQLDKSGLPSDRFFAERPEGSVSTLKIQRTQQEDSAVYLCASSFTGKETQYFGPGTRLLVL.

This clonotype was recorded a few times. The rearrangement joins TRBV29-1 to TRBJ1-1; 7 bases map to TRBD1. Germline-derived CDR1 and CDR2 are SQVTM and ANQGSEA. The CDR3 is 12 amino acids. The V gene end was trimmed by 6 bases and the J gene end by 3 bases; junction bases not matched to a gene: 4. For the CDR3, the DNA is TGCAGCGTGGGAACAGGGGACACTGAAGCTTTCTTT. Its translation: CSVGTGDTEAFF.

This clonotype has more than one count but fewer than ten. The rearrangement joins TRBV4-2 to TRBJ1-1, with TRBD1 matching over 7 bases. The CDR3 contains 16 residues. The germline V gene encodes CDR1 LGHNA and CDR2 YNFKEQ. V lost 1 base and J lost 2; bases outside the gene matches: 7. The CDR3 coding sequence is TGTGCCAGCAGCCAAGGCCCGGGGACAGCTAACACTGAAGCTTTCTTT. Translating it yields CASSQGPGTANTEAFF.

The chain employs TRBV7-2 and TRBJ1-1, with D perhaps matching TRBD1 (5 bases). Germline-derived CDR1 and CDR2 are SGHTA and FQGNSA. The CDR3 is 13 amino acids. The V and J ends lost 5 bases and 8 bases respectively, with 15 bases between them. The CDR3 loop reads CASSPTKGLEAFF. The CDR3 bases are TGTGCCAGCAGCCCCACGAAGGGACTGGAAGCTTTCTTT.